This TCR beta chain was captured by sequencing in a study of T cells in Graves' hyperthyroidism and ophthalmopathy. Trimming shortened V by 6 bases and J by 4 bases, and 12 bases separated the two germline ends. The V gene's germline CDR1 is SNHLY and CDR2 FYNNEI. The CDR3 runs to 13 residues. Absence of ophthalmopathy progression within 18 months defined stable Graves' hyperthyroidism. Hyperthyroidism was newly diagnosed in patients aged 18 to 65 (duration under 2 months). Lactation, pregnancy, other autoimmune disease or uncontrolled infection led to exclusion of patients. The PBMCs studied were ones that came from about 9.9 ml fresh peripheral blood. TCR beta CDR3 sequences were amplified from RNA transcripts. Carried out on the TCR CDR3, a first-round RT-PCR used the HTBI primer set. TCRdb reprocessed the multiplex PCR reads with MiXCR, giving one entry per CDR3 protein. The sample includes fewer than 900,000 distinct CDR3 sequences, around 17% seen only once; the top ten take approximately 8.4%.

This sequence was found in a man aged 18-30 years with Graves' hyperthyroidism. The specimen sequenced was blood. This chain uses TRBV2 with TRBJ2-5; D call uncertain. Here the CDR3 reads CASRLIYRETQYF. As DNA, the CDR3 is TGTGCCAGCAGGTTGATCTACCGAGAGACCCAGTACTTC.